The sequence of this T cell receptor (beta chain) was determined in a study of cytomegalovirus exposure and HLA in healthy donors (dated by TCRdb to 2017 to 2019). Regarding the complete study: An earlier analysis of several hundred of the donors reported under 300 Gb of sequence data and 90 million to 120 million unique TCR beta sequences obtained from about 170 million T cells. An early release that covered about 600 HLA-typed donors contained around 300 gigabases of sequencing data and 70 million to 100 million unique TCR sequences. Of the 350 to 400 genotyped donors, 65% to 90% fell in the genetic ancestry cluster associated with self-reported Caucasian donors. The aim of the study was to test whether cataloging public T cell receptors could identify signatures of past pathogen exposure. The study profiled the T cell repertoires of under 850 subjects by immunosequencing and related them to cytomegalovirus serostatus. In addition to the first cohort of 666 subjects, a separate validation cohort of 100 to 150 different subjects was used. To predict cytomegalovirus infection status, the study combined high-throughput TCR immunosequencing, statistical association of individual TCRs with disease status, and machine learning. In a later analysis, previously published TCR beta repertoires from 600 to 850 donors were re-analyzed and high-resolution HLA genotyping was added so that TCR occurrence patterns could be studied. Rather than drawing on any new phenotypic data, the later analysis identified candidate immune exposures from TCR beta sequences and the way those sequences occurred across donors. To decide whether each TCR beta V gene segment behaved as functional or pseudogenic, an earlier analysis of approximately 600 of the donors relied on high-throughput TCR beta sequencing. Donor age, sex, ethnicity and CMV serostatus were collected together with the repertoire data. A later genetic analysis took genome-wide SNP genotypes for about 55% of the roughly 670 donors and used that subset as a discovery cohort. All discovery cohort repertoires had been generated using a single sequencing platform. HLA typing covered class I and class II loci at four-digit resolution. Typing coverage differed by locus: A, B, C, DRB1 and DQB1 were typed in about 629-630 donors, DQA1 in about 550, DPA1 in approximately 600, and DPB1 in 450 to 480. Roughly 5 DR-DQ haplotypes were handled as single units for association and clustering, since linkage in the cohort was strong. Among some 410 genotyped donors of the cohort, an average of approximately 200,000 unique TCR beta nucleotide sequences was sequenced per donor, of which about 19% were non-productive.

Libraries were constructed by the immunoSEQ multiplex PCR assay. For the multiplex PCR, a mixture combining 60 forward primers for TCR Vbeta segments and 13 reverse primers for TCR Jbeta segments was used. Amplification of the CDR3 region of rearranged TCR beta genes was performed with a multiplex PCR assay on genomic DNA. On the Illumina HiSeq System, the amplified TCR beta libraries were sequenced as 87-base-pair reads. Regarding the original processing steps: A later analysis counted about 80 million unique TCR beta chains across the 670 or so repertoires, and 9 million to 14 million of these chains were shared by at least two donors. To remove PCR and sequencing errors, raw reads were error-corrected and collapsed into unique sequences using a nearest-neighbor algorithm that merged closely related sequences. Alignment of CDR3 sequences to IMGT reference sequences was used to assign V, D and J gene segments. For a sequence to be retained, a match of at least six nucleotides was required to both a V gene segment and a J gene segment. A rearrangement was called productive if the CDR3 had no stop codons and remained in frame with V and J, and every other rearrangement was called non-productive. CDR3 was defined by IMGT convention, running from the second conserved V-encoded cysteine to the conserved J-encoded phenylalanine. The earlier analysis of 500 to 650 of the donors excluded any sequence lacking an unambiguous match to a single V gene segment. In an earlier analysis of 450 to 700 of the donors, V segments were called functional above 56.7% productive rearrangements and were called segregating when the between-donor standard deviation exceeded 5%. A statistical classification framework was built for diagnosing cytomegalovirus status from the catalog of TCR beta chain sequences. In a later analysis, V and J genes were assigned by comparing TCR nucleotide sequences against IMGT/GENE-DB human TR gene sequences. The TCRdist pipeline was used in a later analysis to assign CDR3 sequences and most-parsimonious VDJ recombination scenarios. A later analysis defined each TCR beta chain by its CDR3 amino acid sequence plus V-gene family, and excluded reads lacking a unique V-gene family. A later analysis removed 592 highly shared, low-generation-probability nucleotide sequences to deal with suspected cross-contamination and a sequencing artifact. In a later analysis, a clonal expansion index was calculated for each public chain from normalized within-repertoire ranks of inferred template counts. Generation probabilities in a later analysis came from a VDJ recombination model fitted to out-of-frame rearrangements, and those results were checked against IGoR. In a later analysis, TCR-TCR, TCR-HLA and TCR-CMV co-occurrence was scored with hypergeometric tests, and a repertoire-size bias correction was applied to TCR pairs. In a later analysis, false discovery rates were estimated by permuting HLA or CMV assignments 20 times. In a later analysis, co-occurring TCRs were grouped with DBSCAN, and TCRdist sequence similarity was added when clustering was performed within HLA-allele-positive subsets. Repertoires with fewer than 30,000 or more than 120,000 public chains, plus five repertoires with anomalous nucleotide sharing, were excluded from co-occurrence clustering. Sourced from immuneACCESS, this table was stored by TCRdb with only in-frame sequences that have V and J called. A share of the clones is absent; for the studies checked, an unresolved V gene accounts for under half, and the remainder has no known explanation. V and J calls and clone size are those listed in that table; D and trimming were worked out from the DNA. The sample table lists about 90,000 clones, around 68% of them with a count of one. Approximately 20% of the sample is held by the ten biggest clonotypes.

On this clone itself: The antigen this receptor binds is unknown. Base qualities are not provided; no much larger clone lies one nucleotide away.

In total, approximately 700 healthy bone marrow donors made up the cohort. Cohort members were all nominally healthy when sampled, although unrecorded immune exposures were likely present. The donor tested CMV seropositive, placing the donor among the approximately 290 seropositive members of the cohort. A peripheral blood sample was provided by each donor, and peripheral blood mononuclear cells were used for TCR beta sequencing. Genomic DNA extraction from the blood cell samples was performed with the Qiagen DNeasy Blood Extraction Kit. Reading from cysteine to phenylalanine, the CDR3 counts 14 amino acids. Only the CDR3 DNA is retained, 42 bases long and in frame from the first base. Relative to germline, V is 3 bases shorter and J is 4 bases shorter, with 10 bases between their ends. CDR1 and CDR2 were assigned from the germline V gene as SNHLY and FYNNEI. Results and caveats for the whole study, not just this receptor: The cohort was sequenced for TCR beta chains only, and without alpha or paired-chain data the features that could be detected were limited. A cluster of highly shared sequence variants was judged likely to represent a technical artifact of the sequencing pipeline. In a later genetic analysis, fewer N-insertions in productive TCRs were reported among donors in an Asian-associated ancestry cluster than the roughly 700-donor mean. Some IMGT-functional V segments, including TRBV6-2 and TRBV6-3, could not be distinguished by the 87-base-pair reads and were therefore excluded. In a later analysis, some 17,000 TCR beta sequences were associated with specific HLA alleles at a false discovery rate of 0.05. Broadly in line with IMGT annotations, most TCR beta V segments showed up in productive rearrangements about 87% or about 30% of the time in an earlier analysis of 587 of the donors. According to the authors, the approach could potentially be generalized to other disease states and immunological phenotypes. In the study, roughly 160 TCR beta chains were listed as associated with cytomegalovirus. A further reported finding was that TCR beta sequences accurately predicted the HLA-A and HLA-B alleles for most subjects in the first cohort. Most CMV-associated TCR beta chains appeared to be HLA-restricted in a later analysis, and the HLA associations seemed to be driven largely by CMV exposure. Because counts were too low, roughly 18 rarely observed V segments, including chromosome 9 orphons, were left out of the earlier analysis of about 500 of the donors. Correlated functional status among segregating V segments might reflect linkage disequilibrium, but an unknown experimental factor could not be ruled out. The presence/absence analyses assumed that sequencing depth was roughly uniform across donors, and that assumption may not be true. In a later genetic analysis, a missense DCLRE1C variant was associated with V-gene and J-gene trimming of TCR beta chains, and the association was replicated in an independent cohort. CMV serostatus was the only immune exposure information available for the cohort. A later analysis found that TCR association rates varied across HLA loci, with DRB1 alleles showing the most associated TCRs and HLA-C alleles the fewest. Several of the top co-occurrence clusters appeared to be linked to parvovirus B19, influenza, CMV and Epstein-Barr virus, according to a later analysis. Most TCR sequences were seen in very few donors, while some public TCRs were found in many individuals. Because HLA typing was missing for some donors at each locus, association tests included only the typed subset. In both the original and validation cohorts, the classifier was reported to diagnose cytomegalovirus status with high specificity and sensitivity. A few of the identified cytomegalovirus-associated TCR beta chains were confirmed in vitro to be specific for cytomegalovirus antigens. A later analysis found that HLA-associated TCR beta chains were more clonally expanded and had lower generation probabilities than equally common non-associated chains. Assigning TCR associations to individual alleles was difficult when HLA alleles, especially DR and DQ, strongly co-occurred.

The chain uses TRBV2 and TRBJ1-3; the D gene cannot be resolved reliably. This sequence was found in a man under 40 in good health and CMV-seropositive. The sequencing input was PBMCs. The DNA is TGTGCCAGCAGTGATTTTGGGCTCGGAAACACCATATATTTT. Its translation reads: CASSDFGLGNTIYF.